Detailed here is one T cell receptor beta chain. Its antigen is not identified. These data belong to a study of cytotoxic CD8 clonotypes in ibrutinib-treated CLL. About the research overall: Each sample contained, on average, under 260,000 productive templates and nearly 95,000 productive rearrangements.

The germline V gene encodes CDR1 MNHNS and CDR2 SASEGT. V shed 2 bases and J 19 bases; nucleotides not matched to a gene: 16. The CDR3 totals 15 residues. Only in-frame clones appear in the TCRdb table, and some are missing; sequencing was by immunoSEQ multiplex PCR. The repertoire holds approximately 130,000 clones, with roughly 80% as singletons. General study results and limits: Among the clonotypes, public ones were uncommon and contracted or held stable on treatment. Clonality increased at ibrutinib response and stayed stable in sustained remission. At progression, however, it fell back toward baseline.

About 1.9 micrograms of genomic DNA came from cryopreserved PBMCs for TCR beta libraries. The receptor was derived from a human donor with chronic lymphocytic leukemia. The sequenced sample was PBMCs, obtained after 24 months of ibrutinib treatment. This chain connects TRBV6-1 to TRBJ1-6, with 8 bases that match TRBD1. The CDR3 is CASSEKSGQGGPGHF. CDR3 sequence (DNA): TGTGCCAGCAGTGAAAAGAGTGGACAGGGAGGGCCGGGACACTTT.